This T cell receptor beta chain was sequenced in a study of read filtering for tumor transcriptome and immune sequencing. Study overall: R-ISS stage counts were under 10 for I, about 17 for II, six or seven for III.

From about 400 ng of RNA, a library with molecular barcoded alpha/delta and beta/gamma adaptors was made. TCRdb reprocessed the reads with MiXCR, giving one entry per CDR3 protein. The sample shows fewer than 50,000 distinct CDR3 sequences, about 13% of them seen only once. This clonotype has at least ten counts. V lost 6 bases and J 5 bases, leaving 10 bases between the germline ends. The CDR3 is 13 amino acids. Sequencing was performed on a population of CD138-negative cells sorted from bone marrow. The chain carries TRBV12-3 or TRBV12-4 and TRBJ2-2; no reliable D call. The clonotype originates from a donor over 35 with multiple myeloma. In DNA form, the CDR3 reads TGTGCCAGCAGCTCCCTAGGGACCGGGGAGCTGTTTTTT. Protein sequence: CASSSLGTGELFF.